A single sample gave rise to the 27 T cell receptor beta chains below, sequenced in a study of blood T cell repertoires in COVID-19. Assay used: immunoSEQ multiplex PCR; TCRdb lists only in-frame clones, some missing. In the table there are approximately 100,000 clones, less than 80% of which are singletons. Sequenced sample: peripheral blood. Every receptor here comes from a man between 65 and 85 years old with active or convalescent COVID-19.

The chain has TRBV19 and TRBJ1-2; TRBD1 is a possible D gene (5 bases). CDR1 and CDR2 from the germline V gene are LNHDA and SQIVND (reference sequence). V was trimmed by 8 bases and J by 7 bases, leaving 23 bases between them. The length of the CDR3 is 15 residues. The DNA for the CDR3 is TGTGCCAGTCACCACCGGGGAGGGGTGGCGTTTGGCTACACCTTC. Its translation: CASHHRGGVAFGYTF. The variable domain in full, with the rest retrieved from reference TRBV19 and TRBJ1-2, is DGGITQSPKYLFRKEGQNVTLSCEQNLNHDAMYWYRQDPGQGLRLIYYSQIVNDFQKGDIAEGYSVSREKKESFPLTVTSAQKNPTAFYLCASHHRGGVAFGYTFGSGTRLTVV.

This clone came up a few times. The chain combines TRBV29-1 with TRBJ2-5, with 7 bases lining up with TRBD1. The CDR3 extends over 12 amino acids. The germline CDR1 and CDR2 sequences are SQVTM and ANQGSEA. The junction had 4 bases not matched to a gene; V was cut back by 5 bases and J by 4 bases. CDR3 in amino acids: CSVRQGPETQYF. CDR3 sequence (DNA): TGCAGCGTTAGACAGGGCCCAGAGACCCAGTACTTC. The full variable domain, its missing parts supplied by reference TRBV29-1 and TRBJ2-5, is SAVISQKPSRDICQRGTSLTIQCQVDSQVTMMFWYRQQPGQSLTLIATANQGSEATYESGFVIDKFPISRPNLTFSTLTVSNMSPEDSSIYLCSVRQGPETQYFGPGTRLLVL.

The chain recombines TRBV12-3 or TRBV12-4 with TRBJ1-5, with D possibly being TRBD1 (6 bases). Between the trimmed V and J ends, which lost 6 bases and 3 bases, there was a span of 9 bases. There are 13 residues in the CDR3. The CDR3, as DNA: TGTGCCAGCAGGGGGGGGCTCAATCAGCCCCAGCATTTT. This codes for CASRGGLNQPQHF.

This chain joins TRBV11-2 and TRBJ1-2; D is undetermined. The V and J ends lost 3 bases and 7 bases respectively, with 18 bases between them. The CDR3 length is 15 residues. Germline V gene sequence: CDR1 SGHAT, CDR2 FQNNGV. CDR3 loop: CASSFSGVPGSGYTF. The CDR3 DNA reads TGTGCCAGCAGCTTTTCCGGGGTTCCGGGTAGTGGCTACACCTTC.

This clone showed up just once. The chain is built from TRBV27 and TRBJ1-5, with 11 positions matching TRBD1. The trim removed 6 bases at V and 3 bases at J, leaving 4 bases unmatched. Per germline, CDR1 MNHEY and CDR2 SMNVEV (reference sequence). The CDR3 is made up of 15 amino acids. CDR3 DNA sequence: TGTGCCAGCAGCGAGGACAGGGGGCACAATCAGCCCCAGCATTTT. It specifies CASSEDRGHNQPQHF.

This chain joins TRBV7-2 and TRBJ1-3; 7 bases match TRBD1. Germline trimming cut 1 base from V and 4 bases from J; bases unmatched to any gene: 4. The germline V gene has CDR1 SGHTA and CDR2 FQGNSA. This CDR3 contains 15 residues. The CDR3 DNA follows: TGTGCCAGCAGCTTAGATAGAGGGGGCGGAAACACCATATATTTT. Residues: CASSLDRGGGNTIYF.

The CDR3 DNA follows: TGCGCCAGCAGCCCCGGACAGGGGGCCAGCAATCAGCCCCAGCATTTT. Translated, it gives CASSPGQGASNQPQHF. The J gene is TRBJ1-5, the V gene TRBV5-1; 11 bases match TRBD1. From germline, CDR1 is SGHRS and CDR2 YFSETQ. Germline trimming cut 4 bases from V and 1 base from J; bases unmatched to any gene: 4. The CDR3 is 16 amino acids.

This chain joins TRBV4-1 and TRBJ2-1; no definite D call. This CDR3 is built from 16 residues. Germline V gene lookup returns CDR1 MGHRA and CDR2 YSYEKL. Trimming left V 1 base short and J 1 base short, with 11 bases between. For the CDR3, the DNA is TGCGCCAGCAGCCAAGCCCTAGAACTATCCTACAATGAGCAGTTCTTC. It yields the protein CASSQALELSYNEQFF.

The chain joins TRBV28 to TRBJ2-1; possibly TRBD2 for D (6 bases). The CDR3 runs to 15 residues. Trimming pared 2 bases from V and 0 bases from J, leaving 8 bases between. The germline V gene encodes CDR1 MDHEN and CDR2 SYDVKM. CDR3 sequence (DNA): TGTGCCAGCAGTTTAGGGCGGGACTCCTACAATGAGCAGTTCTTC. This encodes CASSLGRDSYNEQFF.

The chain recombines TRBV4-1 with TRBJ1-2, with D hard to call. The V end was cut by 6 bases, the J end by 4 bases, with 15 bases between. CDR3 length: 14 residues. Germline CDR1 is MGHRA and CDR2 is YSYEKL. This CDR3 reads CASSRPDTLYGYTF. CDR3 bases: TGCGCCAGCAGTAGACCCGACACTCTCTATGGCTACACCTTC.

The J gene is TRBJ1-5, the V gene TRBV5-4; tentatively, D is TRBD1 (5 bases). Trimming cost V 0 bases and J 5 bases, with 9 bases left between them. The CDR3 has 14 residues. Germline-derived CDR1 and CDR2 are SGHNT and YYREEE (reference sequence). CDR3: CASSLDQGDQPQHF. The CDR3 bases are TGTGCCAGCAGCTTGGATCAGGGCGATCAGCCCCAGCATTTT.

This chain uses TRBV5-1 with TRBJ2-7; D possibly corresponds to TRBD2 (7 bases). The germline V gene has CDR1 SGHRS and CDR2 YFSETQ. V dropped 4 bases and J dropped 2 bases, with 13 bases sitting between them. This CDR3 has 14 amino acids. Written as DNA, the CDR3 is TGCGCCAGCAGCCCCCGGGGGGCCGCCTACGAGCAGTACTTC. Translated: CASSPRGAAYEQYF.

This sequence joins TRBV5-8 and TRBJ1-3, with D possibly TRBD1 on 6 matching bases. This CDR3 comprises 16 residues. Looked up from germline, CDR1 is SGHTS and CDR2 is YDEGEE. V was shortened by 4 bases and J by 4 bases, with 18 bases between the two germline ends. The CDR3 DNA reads TGTGCCAGCAGCACAAACAGGGCGTCGATAGGAAACACCATATATTTT. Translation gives CASSTNRASIGNTIYF.

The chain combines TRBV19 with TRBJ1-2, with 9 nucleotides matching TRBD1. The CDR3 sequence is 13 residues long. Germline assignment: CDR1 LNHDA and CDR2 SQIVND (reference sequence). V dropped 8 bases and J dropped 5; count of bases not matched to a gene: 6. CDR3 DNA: TGTGCCAGTCGATTCGGGACAGGGTATGGCTACACCTTC. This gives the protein CASRFGTGYGYTF.

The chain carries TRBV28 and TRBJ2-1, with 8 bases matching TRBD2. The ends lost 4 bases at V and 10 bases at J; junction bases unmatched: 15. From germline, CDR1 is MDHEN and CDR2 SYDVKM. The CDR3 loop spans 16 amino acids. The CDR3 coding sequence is TGTGCCAGCAGTTCCCCCTCTACCGGGAGGGCCAACGAGCAGTTCTTC. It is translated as CASSSPSTGRANEQFF.

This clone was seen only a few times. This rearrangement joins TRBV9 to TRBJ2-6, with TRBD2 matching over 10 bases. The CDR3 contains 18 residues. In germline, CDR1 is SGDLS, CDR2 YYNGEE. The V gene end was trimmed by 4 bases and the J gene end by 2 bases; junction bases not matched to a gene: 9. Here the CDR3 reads CASSLRLTSGAGANVLTF. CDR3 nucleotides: TGTGCCAGCAGCTTACGCCTTACTAGCGGGGCTGGGGCCAACGTCCTGACTTTC.

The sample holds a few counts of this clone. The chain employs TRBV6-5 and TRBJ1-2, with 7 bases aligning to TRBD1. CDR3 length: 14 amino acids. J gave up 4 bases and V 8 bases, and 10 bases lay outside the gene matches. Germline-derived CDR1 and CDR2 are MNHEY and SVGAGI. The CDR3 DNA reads TGTGCCAGCGTTCCCGGGACAGCTTTCTATGGCTACACCTTC. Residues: CASVPGTAFYGYTF.

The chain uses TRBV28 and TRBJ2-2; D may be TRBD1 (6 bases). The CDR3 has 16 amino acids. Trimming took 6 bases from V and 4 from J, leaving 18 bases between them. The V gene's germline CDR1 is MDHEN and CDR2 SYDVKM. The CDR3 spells CASRSWGQPFTGELFF. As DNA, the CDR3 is TGTGCCAGCAGGAGTTGGGGGCAACCCTTCACCGGGGAGCTGTTTTTT.

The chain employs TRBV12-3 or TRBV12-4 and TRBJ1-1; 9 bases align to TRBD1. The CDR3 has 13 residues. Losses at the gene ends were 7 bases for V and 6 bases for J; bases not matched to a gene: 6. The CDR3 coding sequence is TGTGCCAGCACCGTCCGACAGGGGGCTGAAGCTTTCTTT. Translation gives CASTVRQGAEAFF.

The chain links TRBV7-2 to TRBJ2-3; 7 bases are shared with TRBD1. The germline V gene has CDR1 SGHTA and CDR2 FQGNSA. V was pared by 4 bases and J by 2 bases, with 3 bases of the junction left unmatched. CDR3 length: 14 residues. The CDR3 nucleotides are TGTGCCAGCAGCTCCGGACAGGTCACAGATACGCAGTATTTT. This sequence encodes CASSSGQVTDTQYF.

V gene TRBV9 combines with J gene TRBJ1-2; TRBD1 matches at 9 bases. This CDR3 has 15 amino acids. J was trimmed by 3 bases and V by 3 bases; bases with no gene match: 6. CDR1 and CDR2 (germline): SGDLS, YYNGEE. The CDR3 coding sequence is TGTGCCAGCAGCGACAGGACAGGGGTCGACTATGGCTACACCTTC. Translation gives CASSDRTGVDYGYTF.

This CDR3 reads CASSQGQGAAYEQYF. The CDR3 DNA follows: TGTGCCAGCAGCCAAGGACAGGGGGCCGCCTACGAGCAGTACTTC. J is TRBJ2-7 and V is TRBV3-1 (or the pseudogene TRBV3-2), with 10 bases lining up with TRBD1. V gave up 1 base and J gave up 2 bases; unmatched junction bases: 2. The germline CDR1 and CDR2 sequences are LGHDT and YNNKEL (reference sequence). This CDR3 region has 15 residues.

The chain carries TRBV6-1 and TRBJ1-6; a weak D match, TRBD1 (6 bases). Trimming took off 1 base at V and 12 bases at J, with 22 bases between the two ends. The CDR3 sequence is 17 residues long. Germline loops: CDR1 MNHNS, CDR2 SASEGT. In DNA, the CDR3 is TGTGCCAGCAGTGAAGGGTTCGGGATGGCAGGGGTAGTACCCCTCCACTTT. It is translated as CASSEGFGMAGVVPLHF.

CDR3 residues: CASNQGQENTEAFF. Written as DNA, the CDR3 is TGTGCCAGCAACCAGGGACAGGAGAACACTGAAGCTTTCTTT. The rearrangement joins TRBV28 to TRBJ1-1, with 8 bases lining up with TRBD1. Germline V CDR1 and CDR2: MDHEN, SYDVKM. V was clipped by 7 bases and J by 1 base; unmatched bases: 5. This CDR3 is 14 amino acids long.

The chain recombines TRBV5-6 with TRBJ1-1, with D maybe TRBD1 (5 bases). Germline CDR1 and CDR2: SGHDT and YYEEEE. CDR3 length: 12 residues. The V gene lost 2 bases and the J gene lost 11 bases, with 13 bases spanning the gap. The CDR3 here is CASSFQTGLAFF. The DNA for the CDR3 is TGTGCCAGCAGCTTCCAAACAGGATTGGCTTTCTTT. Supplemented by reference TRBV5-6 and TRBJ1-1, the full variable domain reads DAGVTQSPTHLIKTRGQQVTLRCSPKSGHDTVSWYQQALGQGPQFIFQYYEEEERQRGNFPDRFSGHQFPNYSSELNVNALLLGDSALYLCASSFQTGLAFFGQGTRLTVV.

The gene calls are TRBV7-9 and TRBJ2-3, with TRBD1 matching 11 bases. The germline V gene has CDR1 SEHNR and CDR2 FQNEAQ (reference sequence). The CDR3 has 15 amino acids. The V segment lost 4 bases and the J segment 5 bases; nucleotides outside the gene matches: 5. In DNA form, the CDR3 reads TGTGCCAGCAGCTCGGACAGGGGGCGAGGAGATACGCAGTATTTT. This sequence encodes CASSSDRGRGDTQYF.

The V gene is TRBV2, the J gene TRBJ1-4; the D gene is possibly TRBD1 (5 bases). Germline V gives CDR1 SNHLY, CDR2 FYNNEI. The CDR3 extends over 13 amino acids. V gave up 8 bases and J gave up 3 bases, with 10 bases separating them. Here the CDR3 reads CASQTDPNEKLFF. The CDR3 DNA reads TGTGCCAGCCAGACAGATCCTAATGAAAAACTGTTTTTT.